The clone carrying this T cell receptor (beta chain) was found once. The data originate from a study of blood T cell repertoires in COVID-19. Overall study: Whether acute or convalescent, the COVID-19 samples came from the United States, Italy and Spain. The cDNA or gDNA used as material had been derived from T cells, B-cell-depleted T cells, or PBMCs.

Germline CDR1 and CDR2: MNHEY and SVGEGT. The CDR3 consists of 15 residues. V dropped 2 bases and J dropped 4 bases, with 14 bases sitting between them. In the authors' workflow: Amplified reference gene primers provided the basis for estimating nucleated cell counts. Profiled with immunoSEQ multiplex PCR; TCRdb holds only in-frame clones, not every one. Clone size and the V and J calls come from that table; the DNA yielded D and trimming. The sample lists a few hundred thousand clones; more than 75% were seen once. The sequence was obtained from a man aged 35 to 55 who had recovered from COVID-19. The chain recombines TRBV6-2 or TRBV6-3 with TRBJ1-1, with D perhaps TRBD1 (5 bases). Sequences were obtained from peripheral blood. CDR3 loop: CASSYHPRGSTEAFF. The CDR3 DNA sequence: TGTGCCAGCAGTTACCACCCCCGGGGGAGCACTGAAGCTTTCTTT.